The 11 T cell receptor beta chains given below trace back to one sample, sequenced in a study of blood T cell repertoires in COVID-19. Assay: immunoSEQ multiplex PCR; the TCRdb copy retains only in-frame clones and omits some. This table has approximately 75,000 clones, around 84% appearing once. Specimen: peripheral blood. The receptor source for this set is an elderly woman with acute or convalescent COVID-19.

The chain recombines TRBV30 with TRBJ1-6; no reliable D call. V lost 4 bases to trimming and J lost 2 bases, with 6 bases between them. Germline-derived CDR1 and CDR2 are GTSNPN and SVGIG (reference sequence). The CDR3 loop spans 13 amino acids. CDR3 residues: CAWTHTYNSPLHF. CDR3 bases: TGTGCCTGGACCCACACCTATAATTCACCCCTCCACTTT. Full variable domain (outside the CDR3, taken from reference TRBV30 and TRBJ1-6): SQTIHQWPATLVQPVGSPLSLECTVEGTSNPNLYWYRQAAGRGLQLLFYSVGIGQISSEVPQNLSASRPQDRQFILSSKKLLLSDSGFYLCAWTHTYNSPLHFGNGTRLTVT.

The genes are TRBV29-1 and TRBJ1-2; D is perhaps TRBD1 (5 bases). The V gene lost 2 bases and the J gene lost 0 bases, with 7 bases spanning the gap. Germline V gives CDR1 SQVTM, CDR2 ANQGSEA. This CDR3 is built from 13 residues. The CDR3 DNA sequence: TGCAGCGTTGAAAGGGGCACTAACTATGGCTACACCTTC. It specifies CSVERGTNYGYTF.

This chain links TRBV7-8 with TRBJ1-5; no definite D call. Germline CDR1 SGHVS, CDR2 FQNEAQ. Trimming took off 1 base at V and 3 bases at J, with 7 bases between the two ends. The CDR3 contains 14 residues. The CDR3 bases are TGTGCCAGCAGCTTAGGGGGAGACAATCAGCCCCAGCATTTT. Amino acid sequence: CASSLGGDNQPQHF.

The chain uses TRBV6-1 and TRBJ2-6; D is possibly TRBD1 (6 bases). Trimming left V 0 bases short and J 0 bases short, with 12 bases between. CDR1 MNHNS and CDR2 SASEGT come from the germline V gene. The CDR3 runs to 18 residues. The CDR3 spells CASSEAGHRSSGANVLTF. The DNA of the CDR3 is TGTGCCAGCAGTGAAGCGGGACACCGAAGCTCTGGGGCCAACGTCCTGACTTTC.

This chain uses TRBV4-1 with TRBJ2-1; tentative D call: TRBD1 (6 bases). This CDR3 spans 15 amino acids. V was cut by 4 bases and J by 5 bases, with 15 bases left in between. Looked up from germline, CDR1 is MGHRA and CDR2 is YSYEKL. Here the CDR3 reads CASSPSRTANNEQFF. CDR3 nucleotide sequence: TGCGCCAGCAGCCCCTCGCGGACAGCAAACAATGAGCAGTTCTTC.

The rearrangement joins TRBV7-9 to TRBJ2-3, with 14 bases fitting TRBD2. The CDR3 extends over 17 amino acids. Germline CDR1 and CDR2: SEHNR and FQNEAQ (reference sequence). The J segment lost 6 bases and the V segment lost 5 bases, leaving 10 bases of the junction unmatched. The CDR3 bases are TGTGCCAGCAGCCCCTCGGGACTAGCGGGGGTCCGTGATACGCAGTATTTT. It is translated as CASSPSGLAGVRDTQYF.

The CDR3 is CASTRGQIYGYTF. The CDR3 coding sequence is TGTGCCAGCACCCGAGGACAAATCTATGGCTACACCTTC. The V gene is TRBV6-5, the J gene TRBJ1-2; D is possibly TRBD1 (5 bases). The CDR3 runs to 13 residues. The germline CDR1 and CDR2 sequences are MNHEY and SVGAGI. V lost 7 bases, J lost 4 bases, and 13 bases lay in between.

The V gene is TRBV30, the J gene TRBJ1-1; 8 bases are a match to TRBD1. The trim removed 3 bases at V and 5 bases at J, leaving 11 bases unmatched. The CDR3 has 15 amino acids. Germline CDR1 is GTSNPN and CDR2 is SVGIG (reference sequence). The CDR3 here is CAWRRAGGGWTEAFF. The DNA for the CDR3 is TGTGCCTGGAGAAGGGCAGGGGGCGGGTGGACTGAAGCTTTCTTT.

This sequence joins TRBV9 and TRBJ1-1; D is possibly TRBD1 (5 bases). The CDR3 runs 15 residues. The V gene lost 0 bases and the J gene lost 7 bases, with 16 bases spanning the gap. Germline V gene lookup returns CDR1 SGDLS and CDR2 YYNGEE. CDR3 nucleotide sequence: TGTGCCAGCAGCGTAGACTGGGGCGGAAGGGTTGAAGCTTTCTTT. Its protein product is CASSVDWGGRVEAFF.

The chain joins TRBV29-1 to TRBJ1-1; D not certain. V gave up 4 bases and J gave up 5 bases, with 11 bases separating them. CDR3 length: 12 residues. Germline loops: CDR1 SQVTM, CDR2 ANQGSEA. The CDR3 is CSVGDTGTEAFF. In DNA, the CDR3 is TGCAGCGTTGGAGATACGGGAACTGAAGCTTTCTTT. Looking up the rest from reference TRBV29-1 and TRBJ1-1 gives the full variable domain: SAVISQKPSRDICQRGTSLTIQCQVDSQVTMMFWYRQQPGQSLTLIATANQGSEATYESGFVIDKFPISRPNLTFSTLTVSNMSPEDSSIYLCSVGDTGTEAFFGQGTRLTVV.

CDR3 sequence reads: CATSEGGGTDTQYF. DNA for the CDR3: TGTGCCACCAGTGAGGGGGGGGGCACAGATACGCAGTATTTT. The J gene is TRBJ2-3, the V gene TRBV24-1, with 7 bases lining up with TRBD2. Germline-derived CDR1 and CDR2 are KGHDR and SFDVKD. Germline trimming cut 4 bases from V and 1 base from J; bases unmatched to any gene: 1. The CDR3 consists of 14 residues.